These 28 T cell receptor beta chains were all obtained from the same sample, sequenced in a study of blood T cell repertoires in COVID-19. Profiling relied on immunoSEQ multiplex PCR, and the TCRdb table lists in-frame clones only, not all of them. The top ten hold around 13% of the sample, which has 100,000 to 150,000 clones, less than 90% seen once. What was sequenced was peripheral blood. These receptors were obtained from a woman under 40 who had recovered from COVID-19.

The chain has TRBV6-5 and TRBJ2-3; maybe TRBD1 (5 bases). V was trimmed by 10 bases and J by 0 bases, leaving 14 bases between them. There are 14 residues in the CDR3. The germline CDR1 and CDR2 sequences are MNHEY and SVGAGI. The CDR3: CATKSGWSTDTQYF. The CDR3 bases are TGTGCCACCAAATCAGGGTGGAGCACAGATACGCAGTATTTT.

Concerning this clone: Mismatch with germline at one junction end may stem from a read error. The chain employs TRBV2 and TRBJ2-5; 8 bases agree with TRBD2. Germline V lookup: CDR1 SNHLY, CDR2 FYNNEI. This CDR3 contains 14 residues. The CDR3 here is CASSQAGVGETQYF. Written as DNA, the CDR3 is TGTGCCAGCAGTCAAGCGGGAGTGGGAGAGACCCAGTACTTC.

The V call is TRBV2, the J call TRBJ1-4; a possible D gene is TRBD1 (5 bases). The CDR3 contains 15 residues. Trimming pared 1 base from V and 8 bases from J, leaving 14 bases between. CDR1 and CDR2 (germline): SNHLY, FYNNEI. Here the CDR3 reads CASSEVSGKGEKLFF. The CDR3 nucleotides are TGTGCCAGCAGTGAAGTGTCAGGGAAAGGCGAAAAACTGTTTTTT.

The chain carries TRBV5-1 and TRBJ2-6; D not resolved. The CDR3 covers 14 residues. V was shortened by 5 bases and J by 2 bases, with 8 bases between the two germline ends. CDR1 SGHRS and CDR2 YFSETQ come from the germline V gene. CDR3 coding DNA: TGCGCCAGCAGATTATCTACTGGGGCCAACGTCCTGACTTTC. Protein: CASRLSTGANVLTF.

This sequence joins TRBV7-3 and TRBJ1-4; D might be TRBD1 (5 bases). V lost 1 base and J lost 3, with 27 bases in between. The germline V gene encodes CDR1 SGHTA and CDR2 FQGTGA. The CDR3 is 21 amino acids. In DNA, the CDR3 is TGTGCCAGCAGCTTAAAACCCCAGGCGTACAGGCTACCCCGGGCTAATGAAAAACTGTTTTTT. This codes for CASSLKPQAYRLPRANEKLFF.

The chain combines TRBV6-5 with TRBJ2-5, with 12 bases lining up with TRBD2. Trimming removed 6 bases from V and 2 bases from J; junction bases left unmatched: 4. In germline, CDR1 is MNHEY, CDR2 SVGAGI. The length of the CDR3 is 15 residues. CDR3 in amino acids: CASRVTSGGQETQYF. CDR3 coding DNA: TGTGCCAGCAGGGTGACTAGCGGGGGTCAAGAGACCCAGTACTTC.

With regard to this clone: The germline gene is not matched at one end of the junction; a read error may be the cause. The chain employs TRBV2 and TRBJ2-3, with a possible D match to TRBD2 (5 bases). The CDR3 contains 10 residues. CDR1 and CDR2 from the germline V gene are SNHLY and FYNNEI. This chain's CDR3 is CASSLGLSSF. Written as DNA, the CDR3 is TGTGCCAGCAGTCTTGGACTGAGCTCATTT.

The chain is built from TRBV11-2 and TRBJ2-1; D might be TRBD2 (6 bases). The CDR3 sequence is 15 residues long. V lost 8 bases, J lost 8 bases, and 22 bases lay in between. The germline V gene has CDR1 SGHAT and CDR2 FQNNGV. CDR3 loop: CASGQVEGKRDEQFF. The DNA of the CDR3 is TGTGCCAGCGGCCAGGTGGAGGGGAAAAGAGATGAGCAGTTCTTC. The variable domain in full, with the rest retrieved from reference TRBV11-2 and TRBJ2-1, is EAGVAQSPRYKIIEKRQSVAFWCNPISGHATLYWYQQILGQGPKLLIQFQNNGVVDDSQLPKDRFSAERLKGVDSTLKIQPAKLEDSAVYLCASGQVEGKRDEQFFGPGTRLTVL.

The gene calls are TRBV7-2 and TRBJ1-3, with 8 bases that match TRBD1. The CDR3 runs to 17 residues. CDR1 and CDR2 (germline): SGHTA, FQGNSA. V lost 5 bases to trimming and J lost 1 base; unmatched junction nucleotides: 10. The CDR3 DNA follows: TGTGCCAGCAGCCCCGCCGGGACAGGCCTTTCTGGAAACACCATATATTTT. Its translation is CASSPAGTGLSGNTIYF.

Here the CDR3 reads CAISEVQGGSPLHF. The CDR3 DNA is TGTGCCATCAGTGAAGTCCAGGGGGGATCACCCCTCCACTTT. The chain recombines TRBV10-3 with TRBJ1-6; 7 bases match TRBD1. In germline, CDR1 is ENHRY, CDR2 SYGVKD. The length of the CDR3 is 14 residues. Trimming cost V 3 bases and J 10 bases; bases outside gene matches: 6.

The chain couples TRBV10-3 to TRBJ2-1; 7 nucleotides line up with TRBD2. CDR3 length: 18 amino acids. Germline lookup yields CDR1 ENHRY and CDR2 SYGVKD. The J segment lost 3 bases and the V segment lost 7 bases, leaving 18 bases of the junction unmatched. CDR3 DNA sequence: TGTGCCATCAAAGCGTCGCTAGCGGATCCACGTCTCTACAATGAGCAGTTCTTC. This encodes CAIKASLADPRLYNEQFF.

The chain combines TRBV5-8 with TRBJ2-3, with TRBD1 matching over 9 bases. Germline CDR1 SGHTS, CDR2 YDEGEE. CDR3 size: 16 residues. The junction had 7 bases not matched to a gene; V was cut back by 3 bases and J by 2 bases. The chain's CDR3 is CASSSGQGIYTDTQYF. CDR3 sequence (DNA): TGTGCCAGCAGCTCTGGACAGGGGATTTACACAGATACGCAGTATTTT. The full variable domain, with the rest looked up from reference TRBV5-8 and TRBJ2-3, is EAGVTQSPTHLIKTRGQQATLRCSPISGHTSVYWYQQALGLGLQFLLWYDEGEERNRGNFPPRFSGRQFPNYSSELNVNALELEDSALYLCASSSGQGIYTDTQYFGPGTRLTVL.

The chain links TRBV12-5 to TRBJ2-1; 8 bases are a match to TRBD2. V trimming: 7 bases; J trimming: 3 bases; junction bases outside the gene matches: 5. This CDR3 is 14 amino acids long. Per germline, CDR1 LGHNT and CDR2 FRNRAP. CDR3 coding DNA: TGTGCTAGTGCCCGGGGGGGTTTCTACAATGAGCAGTTCTTC. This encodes CASARGGFYNEQFF.

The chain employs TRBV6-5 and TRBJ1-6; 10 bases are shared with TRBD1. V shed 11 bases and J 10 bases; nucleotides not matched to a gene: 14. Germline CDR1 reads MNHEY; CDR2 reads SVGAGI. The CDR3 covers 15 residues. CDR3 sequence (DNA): TGTGCCTGCTCGGGGGGAGGGACAGGGGAATCACCCCTCCACTTT. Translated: CACSGGGTGESPLHF.

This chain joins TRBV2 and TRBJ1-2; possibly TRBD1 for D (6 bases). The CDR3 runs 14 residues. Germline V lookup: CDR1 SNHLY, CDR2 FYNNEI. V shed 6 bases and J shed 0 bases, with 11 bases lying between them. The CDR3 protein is CASREDSPNYGYTF. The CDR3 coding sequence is TGTGCCAGCAGGGAGGACAGCCCTAACTATGGCTACACCTTC.

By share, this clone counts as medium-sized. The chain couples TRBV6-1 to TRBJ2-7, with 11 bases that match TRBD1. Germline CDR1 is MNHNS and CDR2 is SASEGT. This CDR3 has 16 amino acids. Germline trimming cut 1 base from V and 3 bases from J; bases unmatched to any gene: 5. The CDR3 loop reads CASSEVPGTGGYEQYF. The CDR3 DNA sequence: TGTGCCAGCAGTGAAGTCCCCGGGACAGGGGGCTACGAGCAGTACTTC.

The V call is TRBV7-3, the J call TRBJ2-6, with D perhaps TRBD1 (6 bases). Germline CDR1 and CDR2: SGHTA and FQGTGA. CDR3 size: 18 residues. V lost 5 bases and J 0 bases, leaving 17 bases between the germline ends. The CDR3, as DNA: TGTGCCAGCAGCCCCACGGGACGGACAGTCTCTGGGGCCAACGTCCTGACTTTC. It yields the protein CASSPTGRTVSGANVLTF.

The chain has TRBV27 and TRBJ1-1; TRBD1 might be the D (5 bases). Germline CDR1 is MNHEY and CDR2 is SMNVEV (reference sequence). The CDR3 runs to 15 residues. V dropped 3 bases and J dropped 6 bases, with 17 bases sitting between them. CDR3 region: CASSFIRFWGSEAFF. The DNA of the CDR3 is TGTGCCAGCAGTTTTATTCGTTTCTGGGGCTCTGAAGCTTTCTTT.

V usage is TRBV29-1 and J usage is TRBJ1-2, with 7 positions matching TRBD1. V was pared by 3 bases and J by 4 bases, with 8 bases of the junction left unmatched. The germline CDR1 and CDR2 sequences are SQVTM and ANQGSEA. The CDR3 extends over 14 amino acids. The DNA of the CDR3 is TGCAGCGTTGATGGAGCCAGGACAGGCTATGGCTACACCTTC. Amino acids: CSVDGARTGYGYTF.

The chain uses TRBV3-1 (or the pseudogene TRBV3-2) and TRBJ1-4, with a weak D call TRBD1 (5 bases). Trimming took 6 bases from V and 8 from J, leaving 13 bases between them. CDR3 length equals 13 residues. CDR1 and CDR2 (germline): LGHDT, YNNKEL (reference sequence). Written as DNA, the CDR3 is TGTGCCAGCAGGCCAGGGTTGGACGAAAAACTGTTTTTT. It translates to CASRPGLDEKLFF.

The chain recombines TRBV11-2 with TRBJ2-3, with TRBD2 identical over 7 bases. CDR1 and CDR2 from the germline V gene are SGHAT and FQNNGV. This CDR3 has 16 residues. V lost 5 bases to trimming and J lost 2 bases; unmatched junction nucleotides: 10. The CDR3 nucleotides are TGTGCCAGCAGCCGCAGCGGGGTATACTTCACAGATACGCAGTATTTT. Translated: CASSRSGVYFTDTQYF.

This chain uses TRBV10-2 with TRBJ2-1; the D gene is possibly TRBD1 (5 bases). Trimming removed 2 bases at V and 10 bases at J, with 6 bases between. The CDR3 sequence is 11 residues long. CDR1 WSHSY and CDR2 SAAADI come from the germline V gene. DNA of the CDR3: TGCGCCAGCAGTGAGCAGGGCGAGCAGTTCTTC. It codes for CASSEQGEQFF.

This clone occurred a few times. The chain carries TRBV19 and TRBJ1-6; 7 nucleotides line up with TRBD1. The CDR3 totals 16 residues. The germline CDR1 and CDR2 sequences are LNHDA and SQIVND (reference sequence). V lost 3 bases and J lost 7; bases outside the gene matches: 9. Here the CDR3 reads CASSIVGPGGNSPLHF. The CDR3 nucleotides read TGTGCCAGTAGTATCGTCGGGCCAGGGGGAAATTCACCCCTCCACTTT.

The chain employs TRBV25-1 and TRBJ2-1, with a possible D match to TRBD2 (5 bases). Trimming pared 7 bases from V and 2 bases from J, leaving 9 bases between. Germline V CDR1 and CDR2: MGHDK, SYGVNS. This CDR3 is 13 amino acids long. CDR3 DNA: TGTGCCAGCACCGCGGGTCCCTACAATGAGCAGTTCTTC. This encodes CASTAGPYNEQFF.

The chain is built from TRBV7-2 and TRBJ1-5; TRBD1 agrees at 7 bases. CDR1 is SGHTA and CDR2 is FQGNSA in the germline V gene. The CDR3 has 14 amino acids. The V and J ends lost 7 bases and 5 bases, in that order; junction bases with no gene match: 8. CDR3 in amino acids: CASKKTGSDQPQHF. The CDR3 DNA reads TGTGCCAGCAAGAAGACAGGGAGCGATCAGCCCCAGCATTTT.

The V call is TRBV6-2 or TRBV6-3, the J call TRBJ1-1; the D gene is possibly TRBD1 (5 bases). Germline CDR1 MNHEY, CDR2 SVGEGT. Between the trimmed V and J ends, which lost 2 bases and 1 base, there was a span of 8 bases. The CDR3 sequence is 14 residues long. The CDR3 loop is CASSYGGTNTEAFF. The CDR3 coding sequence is TGTGCCAGCAGTTACGGGGGGACGAACACTGAAGCTTTCTTT.

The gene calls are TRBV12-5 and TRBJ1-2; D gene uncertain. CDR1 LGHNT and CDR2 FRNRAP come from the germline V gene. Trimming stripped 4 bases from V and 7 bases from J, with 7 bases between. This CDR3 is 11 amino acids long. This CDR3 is CASGSGGGYTF. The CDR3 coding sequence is TGTGCTAGTGGTTCGGGTGGTGGCTACACCTTC.

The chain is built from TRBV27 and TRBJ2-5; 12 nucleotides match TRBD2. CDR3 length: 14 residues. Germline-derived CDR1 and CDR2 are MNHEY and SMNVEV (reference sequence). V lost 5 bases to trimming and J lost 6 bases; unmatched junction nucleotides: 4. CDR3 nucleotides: TGTGCCAGCAGTACTAGCGGGGGGCCGCAGACCCAGTACTTC. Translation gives CASSTSGGPQTQYF.